Listed here is a single T cell receptor (beta chain). This clonotype was recorded at least ten times. Its antigen is currently not known. Per-nucleotide qualities are absent, and no much larger clonotype sits a single base away. TRIzol reagent was used to extract total RNA from the cultured T cells. TCRbeta libraries were amplified from RNA by 5' rapid amplification of cDNA ends (5'RACE). Before sequencing, library concentration and integrity were assessed using Qubit, an Agilent instrument, and quantitative PCR. Sequencing of qualified libraries was performed on Illumina HiSeq or MiSeq by a commercial service provider. As for how the authors treated the data: TCR sequences in each sample were identified with MiXCR version 1.8.2. To qualify, a clone needed a CDR3 longer than four amino acids, an in-frame nucleotide length, and no stop codon. A read containing the complete CDR3 structure was defined as an effective read. Validation of expanded clones was performed by RT-PCR with 24 Vbeta primers, GeneScan spectratyping, and Sanger sequencing. The raw public data were reprocessed by TCRdb itself: fastp quality trimming at Q25, MiXCR clonotype calling, in-frame beta chains only. Entries that share a CDR3 protein sequence are merged under the most common genes and DNA. The V and J calls and clone size come from TCRdb's table, not from the authors' own analysis. Within this sample are 10,000 to 13,000 distinct CDR3 sequences, with about 45% of them counted one time only. Of the sample, around 28% is held by the ten largest clones.

After removal of 2 bases from V and 5 bases from J, the junction retains 9 bases not matched to a gene. The CDR3, cysteine through phenylalanine, is 16 amino acids long. Only the CDR3 part of the read is kept: 48 bases, read in frame from the first base. For CDR1 and CDR2, the germline V gene lists SGHRS and YFSETQ. This entry belongs to a study of T cell repertoires and leukemia-associated antigens (dated by TCRdb to 2018 to 2020). Study-wide context: Each sample yielded about 5.1 to 6.6 million read pairs and roughly 3.3 to 5.0 million effective reads, 15 million to 20 million effective reads overall. The study aimed to identify which antigen a TCR Vbeta21 clone previously found in CML patients recognizes, using in vitro peptide stimulation of healthy T cells. Overall study outcomes, separate from this receptor: Antigen specificity and function of the expanded clones were not tested directly and required further investigation. Across the four groups, there were no significant differences in the numbers of Vbeta genes (approximately 60), Jbeta genes (over 12), VDJ rearrangements, or unique CDR3s.

As a first step, the CD3+ T cells were left to rest overnight in RPMI 1640 lacking fetal bovine serum, at 2.5 million cells/mL. MACS immunomagnetic beads were used, per the manufacturer's instructions, to isolate CD3+ T cells from PBMCs. Material: CD3+ T cells sorted from blood and cultured. This clonotype was sampled from a female donor in good health. Here the chain combines TRBV5-1 and TRBJ1-1, and TRBD1 matches 10 of the central bases. In nucleotides, the sequence is TGCGCCAGCAGCTTTACCCCGGGACAGGGGAATACTGAAGCTTTCTTT. Its translation is CASSFTPGQGNTEAFF.